These 23 T cell receptor beta chains were all obtained from the same sample, sequenced in a study of T cells in Graves' hyperthyroidism and ophthalmopathy. Authors of the study amplified TCR beta CDR3 regions from RNA transcripts. When the TCR CDR3 underwent first-round RT-PCR, the HTBI primer set was used. TCRdb re-analysed the multiplex PCR reads in MiXCR, keeping a single row per CDR3 protein. The data show hundreds of thousands of distinct CDR3 sequences, 20% to 25% seen once. The sample consisted of blood. Receptor source: a man aged 50 or older with Graves' hyperthyroidism.

The chain uses TRBV18 and TRBJ2-6; 12 positions match TRBD1. V was pared by 5 bases and J by 2 bases, with 7 bases of the junction left unmatched. The CDR3 runs 18 residues. Germline V CDR1 and CDR2: KGHSH, LQKENI. DNA of the CDR3: TGTGCCAGCTCATTCGAAGGGACAGGGGGCGCTGGGGCCAACGTCCTGACTTTC. This translates into CASSFEGTGGAGANVLTF.

This chain joins TRBV13 and TRBJ2-1; TRBD2 agrees at 10 bases. Germline CDR1 reads PRHDT; CDR2 reads FYEKMQ (reference sequence). The CDR3 contains 17 residues. Trimming cost V 2 bases and J 4 bases; bases outside gene matches: 8. The CDR3 loop is CASSLMKASGSYNEQFF. The DNA of the CDR3 is TGTGCCAGCAGCTTAATGAAGGCTAGCGGGAGTTACAATGAGCAGTTCTTC.

In this sample, this clonotype turned up once. The chain links TRBV28 to TRBJ2-3; 10 bases match TRBD1. The CDR3 is 16 amino acids. Germline CDR1 and CDR2: MDHEN and SYDVKM. V was clipped by 5 bases and J by 3 bases; unmatched bases: 8. CDR3 nucleotides: TGTGCCAGCAGTACGATTTCGGACAGGGGGACAGATACGCAGTATTTT. It codes for CASSTISDRGTDTQYF.

V usage is TRBV6-1 and J usage is TRBJ2-5; the match to TRBD2 covers 8 bases. The V and J ends lost 5 bases and 3 bases, in that order; junction bases with no gene match: 5. In germline, CDR1 is MNHNS, CDR2 SASEGT. The CDR3 is 14 residues long. This chain's CDR3 is CASSYVSGKETQYF. For the CDR3, the DNA is TGTGCCAGCAGTTATGTTAGCGGGAAAGAGACCCAGTACTTC.

This clonotype was recorded once. A much larger clone differs from this one at a single base, so this may be a read error. The chain joins TRBV3-1 to TRBJ2-1; possible D gene TRBD1, 5 bases. The better agreement between TRBJ2-7 and the DNA end casts doubt on the J call. This CDR3 contains 13 residues. Germline V lookup: CDR1 LGHDT, CDR2 YNNKEL (reference sequence). In nucleotides, the CDR3 is TGTGCCAGCAGGGGGCTCGGGTTGAATGAGCAGTACTTC. Protein sequence: CASRGLGLNEQYF.

The CDR3 DNA follows: TGTGCCAGCAGCCAAGCCGATGGGACGCAGTATTTT. It codes for CASSQADGTQYF. The chain has TRBV3-1 and TRBJ2-3; D gene uncertain. This CDR3 spans 12 amino acids. The germline V gene encodes CDR1 LGHDT and CDR2 YNNKEL (reference sequence). The germline V and J ends were trimmed by 1 base and 9 bases, with 8 bases remaining between them.

This clonotype was observed a handful of times. The chain carries TRBV19 and TRBJ2-2; D might be TRBD1 or TRBD2, each matching 6 bases. V was trimmed by 5 bases and J by 6 bases, leaving 22 bases between them. CDR3 length: 17 amino acids. Germline lookup yields CDR1 LNHDA and CDR2 SQIVND (reference sequence). CDR3 amino acids: CASSLGLGLRGAGELFF. CDR3 coding DNA: TGTGCCAGTAGTCTGGGACTCGGACTCAGGGGCGCCGGGGAGCTGTTTTTT.

The rearrangement links TRBV2 to TRBJ1-6; 7 bases align to TRBD1. CDR3 length: 15 amino acids. Germline V lookup: CDR1 SNHLY, CDR2 FYNNEI. The V and J ends lost 3 bases and 8 bases, in that order; junction bases with no gene match: 7. The CDR3 loop reads CASSDTNTGDSPLHF. The CDR3 region has the DNA TGTGCCAGCAGTGACACAAATACAGGGGATTCACCCCTCCACTTT.

This clonotype was picked up a small number of times. The rearrangement uses TRBV9 and TRBJ2-5, with D uncertain. From germline, CDR1 is SGDLS and CDR2 YYNGEE. V shed 3 bases and J shed 4 bases, with 19 bases lying between them. The CDR3 is 16 residues long. CDR3 DNA sequence: TGTGCCAGCAGCGAGGACGCCCTAGTCTTGGGAGAGACCCAGTACTTC. Translated, it gives CASSEDALVLGETQYF.

This clonotype was recorded at least ten times. The rearrangement joins TRBV18 to TRBJ2-7, with TRBD1 matching over 9 bases. The CDR3 spans 17 residues. V trimming: 3 bases; J trimming: 6 bases; junction bases outside the gene matches: 15. From germline, CDR1 is KGHSH and CDR2 LQKENI. CDR3 region: CASSPALRTGVLSEQYF. CDR3 nucleotides: TGTGCCAGCTCACCGGCGCTCAGGACAGGGGTTTTGTCCGAGCAGTACTTC.

As to this clonotype: At one end the junction does not follow the germline gene, possibly because of a read error. The chain couples TRBV5-1 to TRBJ1-2; D might be TRBD1 (5 bases). Germline values: CDR1 SGHRS, CDR2 YFSETQ. This CDR3 spans 14 amino acids. Here the CDR3 reads CASSLLTRDDGYTF. The CDR3 bases are TGTGCCAGCAGCTTGTTAACGAGGGACGATGGCTACACCTTC.

This clonotype was detected a few times. The chain employs TRBV30 and TRBJ1-2; D perhaps matches TRBD1 (5 bases). This CDR3 contains 14 residues. V was clipped by 2 bases and J by 2 bases, with 12 bases between them. Germline V gives CDR1 GTSNPN, CDR2 SVGIG (reference sequence). The CDR3 spells CAWSTYRQNYGYTF. The CDR3 region has the DNA TGTGCCTGGAGTACCTACCGACAGAACTATGGCTACACCTTC.

The table lists this clonotype with a few counts. V usage is TRBV7-3 and J usage is TRBJ2-1; D remains ambiguous. Trimming removed 5 bases from V and 6 bases from J, with 8 bases in between. This CDR3 spans 12 amino acids. The germline V gene encodes CDR1 SGHTA and CDR2 FQGTGA. The CDR3 reads CASSPDTNEQFF. The CDR3 DNA is TGTGCCAGCAGCCCCGACACCAATGAGCAGTTCTTC. The whole variable domain, filled in from reference TRBV7-3 and TRBJ2-1, reads GAGVSQTPSNKVTEKGKYVELRCDPISGHTALYWYRQSLGQGPEFLIYFQGTGAADDSGLPNDRFFAVRPEGSVSTLKIQRTERGDSAVYLCASSPDTNEQFFGPGTRLTVL.

The chain combines TRBV27 with TRBJ2-1; D is possibly TRBD2 (6 bases). Germline V gives CDR1 MNHEY, CDR2 SMNVEV (reference sequence). The CDR3 has 14 amino acids. The V end lost 2 bases, the J end lost 10 bases, and 15 bases lay between the germline ends. CDR3 sequence: CASSLRGGTGEQFF. DNA of the CDR3: TGTGCCAGCAGTTTACGAGGCGGGACGGGGGAGCAGTTCTTC.

This clonotype was seen only a few times. The chain recombines TRBV10-1 with TRBJ1-5; the D is unclear. The germline V and J ends were trimmed by 1 base and 2 bases, with 6 bases remaining between them. Per the germline V gene, CDR1 is WNHNN and CDR2 is SYGVQD (reference sequence). This CDR3 region has 14 residues. CDR3 DNA sequence: TGCGCCAGCAGTGAGTGGGGAGGCAATCAGCCCCAGCATTTT. Translation: CASSEWGGNQPQHF.

The rearrangement links TRBV7-3 to TRBJ1-1; unclear D gene. Germline loops: CDR1 SGHTA, CDR2 FQGTGA. CDR3 length: 13 residues. V lost 2 bases to trimming and J lost 4 bases, with 8 bases between them. CDR3 sequence reads: CASSLWVTTEAFF. DNA for the CDR3: TGTGCCAGCAGCTTATGGGTGACCACTGAAGCTTTCTTT.

The chain employs TRBV5-1 and TRBJ2-7; 12 bases are a match to TRBD2. Germline trimming cut 3 bases from V and 2 bases from J; bases unmatched to any gene: 3. The CDR3 covers 15 residues. The germline CDR1 and CDR2 sequences are SGHRS and YFSETQ. CDR3 residues: CASSSRTSGTYEQYF. For the CDR3, the DNA is TGCGCCAGCAGCTCCCGGACTAGCGGGACCTACGAGCAGTACTTC.

This chain uses TRBV5-4 with TRBJ2-5; 10 bases map to TRBD1. Trimming cost V 4 bases and J 5 bases; bases outside gene matches: 8. CDR3 length equals 15 residues. Per the germline V gene, CDR1 is SGHNT and CDR2 is YYREEE (reference sequence). The CDR3 protein is CASSARDRGKETQYF. CDR3 DNA sequence: TGTGCCAGCAGCGCCCGGGACAGGGGCAAGGAGACCCAGTACTTC.

This clonotype was observed a few times. This chain joins TRBV11-2 and TRBJ2-1; D unclear. Between the trimmed V and J ends, which lost 1 base and 10 bases, there was a span of 8 bases. Germline-derived CDR1 and CDR2 are SGHAT and FQNNGV. This CDR3 comprises 12 residues. The chain's CDR3 is CASSLVGLEQFF. In DNA, the CDR3 is TGTGCCAGCAGCTTAGTCGGCCTCGAGCAGTTCTTC. The entire variable domain, with the rest obtained from reference TRBV11-2 and TRBJ2-1, is as follows: EAGVAQSPRYKIIEKRQSVAFWCNPISGHATLYWYQQILGQGPKLLIQFQNNGVVDDSQLPKDRFSAERLKGVDSTLKIQPAKLEDSAVYLCASSLVGLEQFFGPGTRLTVL.

The V and J genes are TRBV19 and TRBJ2-3; TRBD2 matches at 9 bases. Germline CDR1 is LNHDA and CDR2 is SQIVND (reference sequence). V shed 4 bases and J 6 bases; nucleotides not matched to a gene: 11. This CDR3 region has 16 residues. The CDR3 here is CASSNGREGRRDTQYF. The CDR3 DNA is TGTGCCAGTAGTAACGGGCGGGAGGGCCGGAGGGATACGCAGTATTTT.

This clonotype was detected only a few times. The chain uses TRBV12-3 or TRBV12-4 and TRBJ2-3, with TRBD2 matching over 7 bases. The CDR3 sequence is 14 residues long. V shed 3 bases and J 5 bases; nucleotides not matched to a gene: 5. CDR3 nucleotide sequence: TGTGCCAGCAGTTTGCGGGAGAGGGGAGATACGCAGTATTTT. Translating gives CASSLRERGDTQYF.

Here the CDR3 reads CASSLGSAWEQYF. The CDR3 nucleotides read TGTGCCAGCAGTTTAGGGAGCGCGTGGGAGCAGTACTTC. The V and J genes are TRBV28 and TRBJ2-7; tentative D call: TRBD2 (5 bases). The CDR3 totals 13 residues. Germline CDR1 MDHEN, CDR2 SYDVKM. Trimming pared 2 bases from V and 7 bases from J, leaving 12 bases between.

CDR3 sequence reads: CASSQGGGASDTQYF. Written as DNA, the CDR3 is TGTGCCAGCAGCCAAGGCGGGGGGGCCTCAGATACGCAGTATTTT. The rearrangement links TRBV7-3 to TRBJ2-3; TRBD2 matches at 9 bases. This CDR3 has 15 residues. Trimming removed 5 bases from V and 4 bases from J; junction bases left unmatched: 7. Per germline, CDR1 SGHTA and CDR2 FQGTGA.